This T cell receptor beta chain originates from a study of monozygotic twins with inflammatory bowel disease. Overall study results and limits: Especially where disease activity was present, IBD patients had fewer clonotypes in common with others than healthy twins did. Between concordant and discordant twins, repertoire similarity failed to differ, a result that limited power may explain.

For every TCR library, roughly 3,600 ng of total RNA was used. Addition of UMIs with a 6-nucleotide sample barcode was achieved by template switching. TCRdb reprocessed the 5' RACE reads and stores each CDR3 protein as one record, lacking DNA. In all, the sample yields around 99,000 distinct CDR3 sequences. The CDR3 spans 14 residues. Germline lookup yields CDR1 SQVTM and CDR2 ANQGSEA. About this clonotype: Its target is not known.

The sequenced material came from blood. The V call is TRBV29-1, the J call TRBJ2-1; without DNA, the TCRdb call of TRBD2 cannot be checked. The clonotype originates from a human donor with ulcerative colitis or Crohn's disease, or a healthy co-twin of an affected twin (not recorded which). The CDR3 here is CSVEGGKLLNEQFF.